The rows below give T cell receptor beta chains drawn from one sample of a study of blood T cell repertoires in COVID-19. Assay: immunoSEQ multiplex PCR; the TCRdb copy retains only in-frame clones and omits some. In the table there are about 190,000 clones, 70% to 90% of which are singletons. The sample taken for sequencing was peripheral blood. Receptors originate from a human donor in a cohort sampled during active COVID-19. The CDR3 runs from the conserved cysteine through the conserved F or W. A D gene is named only where the DNA matches it firmly. Clone size is not always given. Where it is, it says once, few, many or a class for expanded clones.

>-|TRBD1|TRBV2|TRBJ1-2
CASSDKQGSYGYTF
TGTGCCAGCAGTGATAAACAGGGGAGCTATGGCTACACCTTC
>few|TRBD2|TRBV5-4|TRBJ2-1
CASSSGLAGSEQFF
TGTGCCAGCAGCTCGGGACTAGCGGGATCTGAGCAGTTCTTC
>-|-|TRBV7-9|TRBJ1-6
CASSLVFAGIGSYNSPLHF
TGTGCCAGCAGCTTAGTTTTTGCAGGGATAGGCTCCTATAATTCACCCCTCCACTTT
>-|TRBD1|TRBV12-3/TRBV12-4|TRBJ2-7
CASSGTASYEQYF
TGTGCCAGCAGTGGGACAGCTTCCTACGAGCAGTACTTC
>-|-|TRBV10-2|TRBJ2-1
CASLPDRRNEQFF
TGCGCCAGCCTCCCAGATCGGAGGAATGAGCAGTTCTTC
>-|-|TRBV9|TRBJ2-5
CASSADGRYGETQYF
TGTGCCAGCAGCGCCGACGGAAGGTACGGGGAGACCCAGTACTTC
>-|-|TRBV3-1/TRBV3-2|TRBJ2-5
CASSQDWQGSQYF
TGTGCCAGCAGCCAAGATTGGCAGGGCAGCCAGTACTTC
>-|-|TRBV6-1|TRBJ1-1
CASSEYNTHEAFF
TGTGCCAGCAGTGAATACAACACCCATGAAGCTTTCTTT
>-|TRBD2|TRBV4-1|TRBJ2-7
CASSQGVASGNYEQYF
TGCGCCAGCAGCCAAGGAGTCGCTAGCGGGAACTACGAGCAGTACTTC
>-|TRBD2|TRBV27|TRBJ2-1
CASRISGTPYNEQFF
TGTGCCAGCAGAATAAGCGGGACTCCCTACAATGAGCAGTTCTTC
>-|-|TRBV2|TRBJ1-2
CASSEVRVGYTF
TGTGCCAGCAGTGAGGTCAGGGTCGGCTACACCTTC
>-|-|TRBV2|TRBJ1-1
CAAGAGNTEAFF
TGTGCCGCAGGGGCCGGCAACACTGAAGCTTTCTTT
>-|-|TRBV7-2|TRBJ2-7
CASSTSSGPYEQYF
TGTGCCAGCAGCACCTCCAGCGGCCCCTACGAGCAGTACTTC
>-|-|TRBV9|TRBJ2-5
CASSVAGGRLQETQYF
TGTGCCAGCAGCGTAGCGGGGGGCCGGCTACAAGAGACCCAGTACTTC
>-|TRBD1|TRBV6-2/TRBV6-3|TRBJ1-1
CASSLWTGGMNTEAFF
TGTGCCAGCAGCCTTTGGACAGGGGGTATGAACACTGAAGCTTTCTTT
>-|-|TRBV28|TRBJ2-7
CASHPGLKRWEQYF
TGTGCCAGCCACCCGGGACTTAAGCGGTGGGAGCAGTACTTC
>-|-|TRBV10-3|TRBJ2-3
CAISVGEKVDTQYF
TGTGCCATCAGTGTCGGGGAGAAGGTAGATACGCAGTATTTT
>-|-|TRBV27|TRBJ1-2
CASSSHGEGYTF
TGTGCCAGCAGTTCCCATGGGGAGGGCTACACCTTC
>-|TRBD1|TRBV7-9|TRBJ1-2
CASSLGTGGDPNYGYTF
TGTGCCAGCAGCTTGGGGACAGGGGGCGACCCTAACTATGGCTACACCTTC
>once|TRBD1|TRBV7-9|TRBJ2-3
CASSQAYGTGTSTDTQYF
TGTGCCAGCAGTCAGGCTTATGGGACAGGCACCAGCACAGATACGCAGTATTTT
>-|TRBD2|TRBV10-2|TRBJ2-5
CATVPLTSGREQETQYF
TGCGCCACCGTCCCTCTGACTAGCGGGAGGGAGCAAGAGACCCAGTACTTC
>-|-|TRBV7-9|TRBJ2-2
CASSPNWAGGELFF
TGTGCCAGCAGCCCGAATTGGGCGGGAGGGGAGCTGTTTTTT
>-|-|TRBV19|TRBJ1-2
CASHDRPSRTGGYTF
TGTGCCAGTCACGACAGGCCCAGTAGGACGGGGGGCTACACCTTC
>-|TRBD1|TRBV7-2|TRBJ2-7
CASSTSGTGGYEQYF
TGTGCCAGCAGCACGTCCGGGACAGGGGGTTACGAGCAGTACTTC
>-|TRBD2|TRBV14|TRBJ2-2
CASSRDYANTGELFF
TGTGCCAGCAGCCGGGACTACGCGAACACCGGGGAGCTGTTTTTT
>-|-|TRBV6-6|TRBJ1-1
CASSLNMNTEAFF
TGTGCCAGCAGCCTGAACATGAACACTGAAGCTTTCTTT
>few|-|TRBV5-4|TRBJ2-3
CASSLVGGLRTDTQYF
TGTGCCAGCAGCTTGGTTGGGGGCCTTCGCACAGATACGCAGTATTTT
>-|-|TRBV16|TRBJ2-7
CASSPGQVYEQYF
TGTGCCAGCAGTCCGGGACAAGTCTACGAGCAGTACTTC
>-|-|TRBV21-1|TRBJ2-7
CASGKASYEQYF
TGTGCCAGCGGCAAGGCTTCCTACGAGCAGTACTTC
>-|-|TRBV13|TRBJ2-1
CASSRGPEGYNEQFF
TGTGCCAGCAGCAGAGGGCCTGAGGGCTACAATGAGCAGTTCTTC
>once|TRBD1|TRBV30|TRBJ2-5
CAWSVPRGLGETQYF
TGTGCCTGGAGTGTACCCAGGGGGCTAGGGGAGACCCAGTACTTC
>-|TRBD1|TRBV2|TRBJ1-2
CASSGTGRQDGYTF
TGTGCCAGCAGTGGGACAGGGCGCCAGGATGGCTACACCTTC
>once|TRBD2|TRBV9|TRBJ2-3
CASSVDGSGGLSTDTQYF
TGTGCCAGCAGCGTAGACGGAAGCGGGGGGCTTAGCACAGATACGCAGTATTTT
>-|-|TRBV10-2|TRBJ2-5
CASIPLTGTQYF
TGCGCCAGCATTCCTCTGACGGGGACCCAGTACTTC
>-|TRBD1|TRBV5-4|TRBJ1-2
CASSHRDRGNTF
TGTGCCAGCAGCCACCGGGACAGAGGCAACACCTTC
>-|TRBD2|TRBV19|TRBJ2-2
CASSISSGNTGELFF
TGTGCCAGTAGTATCTCTAGCGGGAACACCGGGGAGCTGTTTTTT
>-|-|TRBV10-2|TRBJ2-1
CASRKAGTWALNEQFF
TGCGCCAGCAGGAAGGCCGGGACTTGGGCCCTCAATGAGCAGTTCTTC
>-|-|TRBV7-8|TRBJ1-1
CASSLEGQGTEAFF
TGTGCCAGCAGCTTAGAGGGTCAGGGCACTGAAGCTTTCTTT
>-|-|TRBV6-5|TRBJ1-5
CASSKTGFPNQPQHF
TGTGCCAGCAGTAAGACAGGTTTCCCCAATCAGCCCCAGCATTTT
>-|-|TRBV18|TRBJ1-6
CASSPTGSNSPLHF
TGTGCCAGCTCACCTACAGGGAGTAATTCACCCCTCCACTTT
>-|TRBD1|TRBV9|TRBJ1-4
CASSTPGQVNEKLFF
TGTGCCAGCAGCACACCGGGACAGGTTAATGAAAAACTGTTTTTT
>-|TRBD2|TRBV7-8|TRBJ2-7
CASSARGLGGRETYEQYF
TGTGCCAGCAGTGCCCGGGGGCTTGGCGGGAGGGAGACCTACGAGCAGTACTTC
>-|-|TRBV11-2|TRBJ1-2
CASSLEVYSLYGYTF
TGTGCCAGCAGCTTAGAAGTTTACAGCCTCTATGGCTACACCTTC
>-|-|TRBV29-1|TRBJ2-7
CSVAGTSYEQYF
TGCAGCGTCGCAGGGACATCCTACGAGCAGTACTTC
>-|TRBD1|TRBV6-6|TRBJ2-7
CASSYSGQGTHEQYF
TGTGCCAGCAGTTACTCCGGACAGGGGACCCACGAGCAGTACTTC
>-|-|TRBV9|TRBJ2-2
CASSALSGYTGELFF
TGTGCCAGCAGCGCCCTCTCAGGGTACACCGGGGAGCTGTTTTTT
>-|-|TRBV5-6|TRBJ2-1
CASSLGDGQQQFF
TGTGCCAGCAGCTTGGGGGACGGACAGCAGCAGTTCTTC
>-|TRBD1|TRBV20-1|TRBJ1-2
CSASGTGYGYTF
TGCAGTGCTAGTGGGACAGGCTATGGCTACACCTTC
>-|-|TRBV11-2|TRBJ2-1
CASSLDYTDNEQFF
TGTGCCAGCAGCTTAGATTACACCGACAATGAGCAGTTCTTC
>many|-|TRBV7-2|TRBJ1-2
CASSSTGFWYGYTF
TGTGCCAGCAGCTCCACGGGATTCTGGTATGGCTACACCTTC
>-|TRBD1|TRBV6-1|TRBJ1-4
CASSEQGQGLFDEKLFF
TGTGCCAGCAGTGAACAGGGACAGGGTTTGTTCGATGAAAAACTGTTTTTT
>-|-|TRBV28|TRBJ2-1
CASSPRLGLVF
TGTGCCAGCAGCCCCAGATTGGGGCTGGTCTTC
>-|TRBD1|TRBV19|TRBJ2-7
CASSAPGTGGSYEQYF
TGTGCCAGTAGTGCCCCCGGGACAGGGGGCTCCTACGAGCAGTACTTC
>-|TRBD2|TRBV6-6|TRBJ2-1
CASSHGTSGGEQFF
TGTGCCAGCAGTCACGGGACTAGCGGGGGGGAGCAGTTCTTC
>-|-|TRBV13|TRBJ2-7
CASSPPKSGNVEQYF
TGTGCCAGCAGCCCGCCCAAGTCCGGGAACGTCGAGCAGTACTTC
>-|TRBD2|TRBV6-4|TRBJ2-1
CASSAAGLAVYNEQFF
TGTGCCAGCAGTGCCGCCGGACTAGCGGTCTACAATGAGCAGTTCTTC
>-|-|TRBV5-1|TRBJ2-2
CASSLGTVNTGELFF
TGCGCCAGCAGCTTGGGGACAGTAAACACCGGGGAGCTGTTTTTT
>once|TRBD2|TRBV11-2|TRBJ2-3
CASSLRLAGGRGTDTQYF
TGTGCCAGCAGCTTACGACTAGCGGGGGGGCGAGGGACAGATACGCAGTATTTT
>-|TRBD2|TRBV9|TRBJ2-3
CASSEGLAGGQTDTQYF
TGTGCCAGCAGCGAGGGGTTAGCGGGGGGGCAGACAGATACGCAGTATTTT